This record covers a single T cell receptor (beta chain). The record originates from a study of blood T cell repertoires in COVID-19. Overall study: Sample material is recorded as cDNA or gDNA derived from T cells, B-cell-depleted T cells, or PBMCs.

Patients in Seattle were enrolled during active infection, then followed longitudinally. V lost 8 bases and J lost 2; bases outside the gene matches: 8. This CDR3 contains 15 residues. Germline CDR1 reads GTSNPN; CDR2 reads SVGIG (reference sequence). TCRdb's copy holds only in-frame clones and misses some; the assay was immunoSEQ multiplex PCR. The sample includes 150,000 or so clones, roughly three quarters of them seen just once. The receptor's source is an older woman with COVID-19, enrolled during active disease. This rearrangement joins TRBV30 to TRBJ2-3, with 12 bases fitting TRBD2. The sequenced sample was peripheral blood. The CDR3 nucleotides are TGTGCCAGCCAACTAGCGGGGGGACCCACAGATACGCAGTATTTT. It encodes CASQLAGGPTDTQYF.